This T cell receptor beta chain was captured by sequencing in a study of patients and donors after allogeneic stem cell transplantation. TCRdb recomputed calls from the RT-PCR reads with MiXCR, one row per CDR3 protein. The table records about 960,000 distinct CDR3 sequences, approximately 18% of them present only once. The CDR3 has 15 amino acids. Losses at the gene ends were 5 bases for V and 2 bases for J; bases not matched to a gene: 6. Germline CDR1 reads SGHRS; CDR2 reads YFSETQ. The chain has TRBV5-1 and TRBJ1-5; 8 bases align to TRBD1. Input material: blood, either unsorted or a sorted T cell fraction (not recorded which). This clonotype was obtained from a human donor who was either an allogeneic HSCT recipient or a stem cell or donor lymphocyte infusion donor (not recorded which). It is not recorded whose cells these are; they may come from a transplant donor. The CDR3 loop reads CASRLTGDRNQPQHF. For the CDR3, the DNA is TGCGCCAGCAGACTGACAGGGGACCGCAATCAGCCCCAGCATTTT.